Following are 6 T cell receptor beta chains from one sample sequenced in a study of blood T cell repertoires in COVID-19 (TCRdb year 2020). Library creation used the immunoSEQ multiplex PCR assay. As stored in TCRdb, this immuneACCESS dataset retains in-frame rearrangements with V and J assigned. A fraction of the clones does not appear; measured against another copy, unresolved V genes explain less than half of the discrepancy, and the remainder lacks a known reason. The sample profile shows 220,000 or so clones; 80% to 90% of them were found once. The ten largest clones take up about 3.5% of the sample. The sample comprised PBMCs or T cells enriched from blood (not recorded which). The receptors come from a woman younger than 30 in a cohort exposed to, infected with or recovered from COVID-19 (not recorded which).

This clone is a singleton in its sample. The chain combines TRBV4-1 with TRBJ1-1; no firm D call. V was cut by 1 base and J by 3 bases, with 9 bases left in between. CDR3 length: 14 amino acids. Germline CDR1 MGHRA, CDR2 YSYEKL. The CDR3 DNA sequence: TGCGCCAGCAGCCAAGGGTCGGACTACACTGAAGCTTTCTTT. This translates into CASSQGSDYTEAFF.

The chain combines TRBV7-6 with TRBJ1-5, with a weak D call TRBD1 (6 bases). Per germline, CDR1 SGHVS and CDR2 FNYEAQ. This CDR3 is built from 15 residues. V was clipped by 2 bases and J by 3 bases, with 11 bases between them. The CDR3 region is CASSLLSGANQPQHF. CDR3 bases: TGTGCCAGCAGCTTATTATCAGGGGCCAATCAGCCCCAGCATTTT.

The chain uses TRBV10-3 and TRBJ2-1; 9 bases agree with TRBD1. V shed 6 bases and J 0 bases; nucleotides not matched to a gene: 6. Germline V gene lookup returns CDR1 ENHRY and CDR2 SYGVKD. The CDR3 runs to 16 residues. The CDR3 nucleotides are TGTGCCATCAGAAAGGGACAGGGCGACTCCTACAATGAGCAGTTCTTC. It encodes CAIRKGQGDSYNEQFF.

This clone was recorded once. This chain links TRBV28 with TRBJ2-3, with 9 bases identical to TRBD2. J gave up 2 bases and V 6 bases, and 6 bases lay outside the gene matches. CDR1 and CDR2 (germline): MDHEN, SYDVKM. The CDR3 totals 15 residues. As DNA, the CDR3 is TGTGCCAGCAGGCGGGGGGGACAGTCCACAGATACGCAGTATTTT. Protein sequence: CASRRGGQSTDTQYF.

The CDR3 sequence: CASSYRRVEETQYF. CDR3 sequence (DNA): TGTGCCAGCAGTTATCGGCGGGTTGAAGAGACCCAGTACTTC. The V and J genes are TRBV7-9 and TRBJ2-5; a possible D gene is TRBD2 (5 bases). V dropped 6 bases and J dropped 3 bases, with 14 bases sitting between them. The germline CDR1 and CDR2 sequences are SEHNR and FQNEAQ (reference sequence). The CDR3 contains 14 residues.

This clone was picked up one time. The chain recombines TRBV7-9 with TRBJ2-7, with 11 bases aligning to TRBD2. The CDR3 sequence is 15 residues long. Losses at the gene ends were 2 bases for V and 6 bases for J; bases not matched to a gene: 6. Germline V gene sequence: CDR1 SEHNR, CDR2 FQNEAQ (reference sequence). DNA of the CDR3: TGTGCCAGCAGCTTACTAGCGGGAGGAAGAAGCGAGCAGTACTTC. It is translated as CASSLLAGGRSEQYF.